The 15 T cell receptor beta chains in this list originate from one sample, sequenced in a study of cytomegalovirus exposure and HLA in healthy donors. The PCR made use of 60 Vbeta and 13 Jbeta primers. Produced via immunoSEQ multiplex PCR; TCRdb's table is partial and in-frame only. This sample yields about 130,000 clones, of which around 69% are seen a single time; roughly 2.7% belongs to the top ten. Material for sequencing was PBMCs. These receptors originate from a human donor in good health.

This rearrangement joins TRBV5-1 to TRBJ2-2; D call uncertain. The CDR3 extends over 12 amino acids. The germline CDR1 and CDR2 sequences are SGHRS and YFSETQ. The V end was cut by 4 bases, the J end by 3 bases, with 4 bases between. The CDR3 DNA is TGCGCCAGCAGCCTCGACACCGGGGAGCTGTTTTTT. This gives the protein CASSLDTGELFF.

The rearrangement links TRBV27 to TRBJ2-7; D ambiguous. The length of the CDR3 is 12 residues. Trimming stripped 10 bases from V and 7 bases from J, with 17 bases between. Germline V lookup: CDR1 MNHEY, CDR2 SMNVEV (reference sequence). The CDR3 loop reads CATKSAWREQYF. Written as DNA, the CDR3 is TGTGCCACAAAATCGGCGTGGAGAGAGCAGTACTTC.

The chain carries TRBV9 and TRBJ2-1; 7 bases map to TRBD2. Germline loops: CDR1 SGDLS, CDR2 YYNGEE. This CDR3 is built from 16 residues. Trimming removed 0 bases from V and 6 bases from J; junction bases left unmatched: 9. CDR3 region: CASSVAPGGSPNEQFF. The CDR3 coding sequence is TGTGCCAGCAGCGTAGCACCCGGCGGGAGCCCCAATGAGCAGTTCTTC.

This clone has just one count. J is TRBJ2-1 and V is TRBV28; possible D gene TRBD2, 5 bases. This CDR3 is 16 amino acids long. Germline assignment: CDR1 MDHEN and CDR2 SYDVKM. V dropped 5 bases and J dropped 2 bases, with 16 bases sitting between them. The CDR3 spells CASSHNVRGAYNEQFF. CDR3 nucleotide sequence: TGTGCCAGCAGTCACAACGTACGGGGTGCCTACAATGAGCAGTTCTTC.

This clone was found a few times. This chain links TRBV19 with TRBJ2-1, with D possibly being TRBD2 (5 bases). Trimming cost V 3 bases and J 5 bases, with 8 bases left between them. Germline V CDR1 and CDR2: LNHDA, SQIVND (reference sequence). CDR3 length equals 13 residues. The CDR3 loop is CASSIFGDNEQFF. In DNA form, the CDR3 reads TGTGCCAGTAGTATTTTCGGGGACAATGAGCAGTTCTTC.

This clone was detected only a few times. The chain employs TRBV6-5 and TRBJ2-3; 7 nucleotides agree with TRBD2. The CDR3 contains 15 residues. V dropped 6 bases and J dropped 1; count of bases not matched to a gene: 7. CDR1 and CDR2 from the germline V gene are MNHEY and SVGAGI. The CDR3 nucleotides are TGTGCCAGCAGATCTGTGACTAGCCGCACAGATACGCAGTATTTT. Translating it yields CASRSVTSRTDTQYF.

The chain employs TRBV29-1 and TRBJ2-3, with 15 bases lining up with TRBD2. CDR1 is SQVTM and CDR2 is ANQGSEA in the germline V gene. V lost 6 bases and J lost 1; bases outside the gene matches: 11. There are 18 residues in the CDR3. CDR3 nucleotides: TGCAGCGTCGCAGGACTAGCGGGAGGGTATGGGGGCACAGATACGCAGTATTTT. Encoded protein: CSVAGLAGGYGGTDTQYF.

The chain carries TRBV27 and TRBJ2-7; TRBD2 aligns across 9 bases. The V segment lost 0 bases and the J segment 5 bases; nucleotides outside the gene matches: 5. CDR1 and CDR2 (germline): MNHEY, SMNVEV (reference sequence). The CDR3 has 15 amino acids. DNA for the CDR3: TGTGCCAGCAGTTTATCGATTAGCGGGGGTCACGAGCAGTACTTC. Translating it yields CASSLSISGGHEQYF.

The CDR3 DNA is TGTGCCAGCAGCCCCGGGTCTAGCGTCGGGGGGACCCAGTACTTC. Protein: CASSPGSSVGGTQYF. The chain employs TRBV5-4 and TRBJ2-5, with D possibly TRBD2 on 6 matching bases. The CDR3 covers 15 residues. Trimming pared 4 bases from V and 7 bases from J, leaving 20 bases between. Germline assignment: CDR1 SGHNT and CDR2 YYREEE (reference sequence). Together with reference TRBV5-4 and TRBJ2-5, the CDR3 gives the full variable domain: ETGVTQSPTHLIKTRGQQVTLRCSSQSGHNTVSWYQQALGQGPQFIFQYYREEENGRGNFPPRFSGLQFPNYSSELNVNALELDDSALYLCASSPGSSVGGTQYFGPGTRLLVL.

This chain connects TRBV2 to TRBJ2-7; 11 bases match TRBD2. V lost 6 bases to trimming and J lost 2 bases; unmatched junction nucleotides: 6. The length of the CDR3 is 15 residues. Germline assignment: CDR1 SNHLY and CDR2 FYNNEI. CDR3 protein: CASRYSSGGTYEQYF. CDR3 in DNA: TGTGCCAGCAGGTATTCTAGCGGGGGGACCTACGAGCAGTACTTC.

This chain's CDR3 is CASSSGTSGFQETQYF. CDR3 sequence (DNA): TGTGCCAGCAGTTCCGGGACTAGCGGCTTTCAAGAGACCCAGTACTTC. The genes are TRBV6-5 and TRBJ2-5, with TRBD2 identical over 11 bases. This CDR3 region has 16 residues. The junction had 6 bases not matched to a gene; V was cut back by 4 bases and J by 2 bases. The germline V gene has CDR1 MNHEY and CDR2 SVGAGI.

This clone has a single count. The chain carries TRBV19 and TRBJ1-2; D gene unclear. Germline CDR1 reads LNHDA; CDR2 reads SQIVND (reference sequence). The CDR3 is 13 amino acids. Trimming left V 6 bases short and J 4 bases short, with 12 bases between. CDR3 coding DNA: TGTGCCAGTAGCCCCGCGGGCGCCTATGGCTACACCTTC. This encodes CASSPAGAYGYTF. Drawing the rest from reference TRBV19 and TRBJ1-2, the complete variable domain is DGGITQSPKYLFRKEGQNVTLSCEQNLNHDAMYWYRQDPGQGLRLIYYSQIVNDFQKGDIAEGYSVSREKKESFPLTVTSAQKNPTAFYLCASSPAGAYGYTFGSGTRLTVV.

This clone has a handful of counts. CDR3: CAISRDRANQPQHF. DNA for the CDR3: TGTGCCATCTCCCGGGACAGGGCTAATCAGCCCCAGCATTTT. The rearrangement joins TRBV10-3 to TRBJ1-5; the match to TRBD1 covers 9 bases. V lost 8 bases, J lost 4 bases, and 6 bases stayed unmatched. The CDR3 contains 14 residues. CDR1 and CDR2 from the germline V gene are ENHRY and SYGVKD.

The rearrangement joins TRBV28 to TRBJ1-1; D might be TRBD1 (6 bases). Germline V gene data show CDR1 as MDHEN and CDR2 as SYDVKM. V lost 8 bases to trimming and J lost 1 base, with 14 bases between them. This CDR3 spans 14 amino acids. In nucleotides, the CDR3 is TGTGCCAGCCAAGAACAGGGAAGGAACACTGAAGCTTTCTTT. Its protein product is CASQEQGRNTEAFF.

The chain couples TRBV14 to TRBJ2-3; 9 positions match TRBD2. Trimming removed 0 bases from V and 6 bases from J; junction bases left unmatched: 13. CDR1 is SGHDN, CDR2 FVKESK, per germline. The CDR3 is made up of 18 amino acids. The CDR3 loop reads CASSQEGGPGLAWDTQYF. The DNA of the CDR3 is TGTGCCAGCAGCCAAGAAGGAGGCCCGGGACTAGCTTGGGATACGCAGTATTTT. The complete variable domain, with remaining parts taken from reference TRBV14 and TRBJ2-3, reads EAGVTQFPSHSVIEKGQTVTLRCDPISGHDNLYWYRRVMGKEIKFLLHFVKESKQDESGMPNNRFLAERTGGTYSTLKVQPAELEDSGVYFCASSQEGGPGLAWDTQYFGPGTRLTVL.